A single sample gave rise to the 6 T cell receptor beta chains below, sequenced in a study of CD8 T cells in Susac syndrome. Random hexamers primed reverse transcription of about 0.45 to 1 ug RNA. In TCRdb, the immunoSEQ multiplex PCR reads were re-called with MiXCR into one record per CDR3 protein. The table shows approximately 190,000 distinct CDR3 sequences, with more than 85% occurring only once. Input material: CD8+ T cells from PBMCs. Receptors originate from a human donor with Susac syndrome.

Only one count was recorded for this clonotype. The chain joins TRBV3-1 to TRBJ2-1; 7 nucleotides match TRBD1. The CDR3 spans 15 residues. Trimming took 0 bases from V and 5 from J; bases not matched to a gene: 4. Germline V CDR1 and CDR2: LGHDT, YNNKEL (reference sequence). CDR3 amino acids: CASSQDSTGNNEQFF. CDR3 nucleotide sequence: TGTGCCAGCAGCCAAGATTCGACAGGGAACAATGAGCAGTTCTTC.

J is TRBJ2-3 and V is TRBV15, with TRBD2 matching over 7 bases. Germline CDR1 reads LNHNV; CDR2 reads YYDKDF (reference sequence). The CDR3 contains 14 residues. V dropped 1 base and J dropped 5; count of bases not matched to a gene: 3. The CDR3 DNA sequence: TGTGCCACCAGCAGAGGGACGGGGGGAGATACGCAGTATTTT. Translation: CATSRGTGGDTQYF.

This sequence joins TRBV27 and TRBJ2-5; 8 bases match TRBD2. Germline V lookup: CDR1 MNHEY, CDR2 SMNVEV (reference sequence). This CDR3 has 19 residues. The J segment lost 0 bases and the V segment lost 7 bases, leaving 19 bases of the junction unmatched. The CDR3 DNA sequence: TGTGCCAGCATGGATTTGGCGGGAGGTTTGAAGCGCTACCAAGAGACCCAGTACTTC. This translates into CASMDLAGGLKRYQETQYF.

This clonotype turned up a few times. This CDR3 is CASRWTETLYGYTF. As DNA, the CDR3 is TGTGCCAGCAGGTGGACAGAGACCCTCTATGGCTACACCTTC. The rearrangement links TRBV6-5 to TRBJ1-2; TRBD1 is a possible D gene (6 bases). The CDR3 loop spans 14 amino acids. Deletions cut 6 bases from V and 4 bases from J, with 15 bases between. Germline V gene lookup returns CDR1 MNHEY and CDR2 SVGAGI.

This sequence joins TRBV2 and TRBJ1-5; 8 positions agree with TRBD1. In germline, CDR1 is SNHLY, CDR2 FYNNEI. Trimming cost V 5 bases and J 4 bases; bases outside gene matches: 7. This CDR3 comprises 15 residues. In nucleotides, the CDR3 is TGTGCCAGCAGTTACGGGACAGGCTCTAATCAGCCCCAGCATTTT. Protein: CASSYGTGSNQPQHF.

The CDR3 here is CASSLTGMGEQYF. CDR3 nucleotides: TGTGCCAGCAGCTTGACAGGGATGGGGGAGCAGTACTTC. The V call is TRBV5-5, the J call TRBJ2-7, with D maybe TRBD1 (6 bases). The CDR3 runs to 13 residues. V was clipped by 1 base and J by 7 bases, with 12 bases between them. Germline V CDR1 and CDR2: SGHKS, YYEKEE (reference sequence).